The source of this T cell receptor beta chain is a study of blood T cell repertoires in COVID-19. Overall study: The study drew acute and convalescent COVID-19 samples from the United States, Italy and Spain. Nucleic acid was either cDNA or gDNA, and it came from T cells, B-cell-depleted T cells, or PBMCs.

Per the study methods: Counts of nucleated cells, estimated from reference gene primer amplification, were obtained. Assay used: immunoSEQ multiplex PCR; TCRdb lists only in-frame clones, some missing. The DNA was the basis for D and trimming; V, J and clone size are from that table. The data show around 30,000 clones, 85% to 90% seen once. The CDR3 has 14 residues. With V trimmed by 4 bases and J by 4 bases, 4 bases remained unmatched. Germline lookup yields CDR1 SGHAT and CDR2 FQNNGV. The specimen was peripheral blood. This clonotype originated in a man aged 60 to 75 with acute or convalescent COVID-19. This chain uses TRBV11-2 with TRBJ2-3; TRBD1 matches 8 bases. The CDR3 DNA follows: TGTGCCAGCAGCTCAGGGGGCGCCGCAGATACGCAGTATTTT. Its translation is CASSSGGAADTQYF.